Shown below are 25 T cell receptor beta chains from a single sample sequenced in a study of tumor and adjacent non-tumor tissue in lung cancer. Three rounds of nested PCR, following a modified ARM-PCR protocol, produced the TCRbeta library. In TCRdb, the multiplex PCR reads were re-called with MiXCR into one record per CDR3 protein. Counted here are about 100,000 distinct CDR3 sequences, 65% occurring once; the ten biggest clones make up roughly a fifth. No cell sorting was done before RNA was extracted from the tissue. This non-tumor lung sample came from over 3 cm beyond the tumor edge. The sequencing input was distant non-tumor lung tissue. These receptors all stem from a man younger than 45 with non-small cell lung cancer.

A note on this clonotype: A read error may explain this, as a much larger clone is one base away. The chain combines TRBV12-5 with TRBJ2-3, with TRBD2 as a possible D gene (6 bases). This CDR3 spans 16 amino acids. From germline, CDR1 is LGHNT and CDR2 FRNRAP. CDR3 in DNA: TGTGCTCGTGGTTTAGGTGGCGGGGCTTTCACAGATACGCAGTATTTT. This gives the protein CARGLGGGAFTDTQYF.

The CDR3 region has the DNA TGTGCCATCAGTGAGTGGACAGCCAGCACAGATACGCAGTATTTT. Residues: CAISEWTASTDTQYF. This sequence joins TRBV10-3 and TRBJ2-3, with a weak D call TRBD1 (6 bases). The CDR3 sequence is 15 residues long. The germline V and J ends were trimmed by 1 base and 0 bases, with 8 bases remaining between them. Germline assignment: CDR1 ENHRY and CDR2 SYGVKD.

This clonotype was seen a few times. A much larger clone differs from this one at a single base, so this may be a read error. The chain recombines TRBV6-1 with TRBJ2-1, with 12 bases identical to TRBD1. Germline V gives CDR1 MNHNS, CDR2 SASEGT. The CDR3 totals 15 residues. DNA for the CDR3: TGTGTCAGTTCCACCGGGACAGGGGGCCTAAATGAGCAGTTCTTC. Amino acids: CVSSTGTGGLNEQFF.

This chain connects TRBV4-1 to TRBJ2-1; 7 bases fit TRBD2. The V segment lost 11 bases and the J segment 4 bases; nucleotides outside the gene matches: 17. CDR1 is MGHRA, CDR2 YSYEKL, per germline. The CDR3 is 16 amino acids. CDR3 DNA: TGCGCCGACAGCCGCCCGCGGGAGCTGAGTTACAATGAGCAGTTCTTC. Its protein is CADSRPRELSYNEQFF.

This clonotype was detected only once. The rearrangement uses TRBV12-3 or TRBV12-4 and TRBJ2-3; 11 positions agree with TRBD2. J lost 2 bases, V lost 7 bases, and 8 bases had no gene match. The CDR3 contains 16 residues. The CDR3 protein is CASIAGTSGLTDTQYF. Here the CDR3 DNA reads TGTGCCAGCATCGCCGGGACTAGCGGACTCACAGATACGCAGTATTTT.

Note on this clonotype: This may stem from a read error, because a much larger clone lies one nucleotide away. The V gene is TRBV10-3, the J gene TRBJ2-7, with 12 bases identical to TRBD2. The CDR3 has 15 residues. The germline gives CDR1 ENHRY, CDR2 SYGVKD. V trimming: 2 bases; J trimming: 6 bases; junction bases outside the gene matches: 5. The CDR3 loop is CAISETSGGPGEQYF. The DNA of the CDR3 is TGTGCCATCAGTGAGACTAGCGGGGGGCCTGGCGAGCAGTACTTC.

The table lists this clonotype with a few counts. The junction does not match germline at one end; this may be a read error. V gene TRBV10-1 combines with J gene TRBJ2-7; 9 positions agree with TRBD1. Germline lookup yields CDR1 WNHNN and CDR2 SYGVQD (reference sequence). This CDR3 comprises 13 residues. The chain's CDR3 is CPSSANRGRVQYF. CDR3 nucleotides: TGCCCCAGCAGTGCGAACAGGGGGCGCGTGCAGTACTTC.

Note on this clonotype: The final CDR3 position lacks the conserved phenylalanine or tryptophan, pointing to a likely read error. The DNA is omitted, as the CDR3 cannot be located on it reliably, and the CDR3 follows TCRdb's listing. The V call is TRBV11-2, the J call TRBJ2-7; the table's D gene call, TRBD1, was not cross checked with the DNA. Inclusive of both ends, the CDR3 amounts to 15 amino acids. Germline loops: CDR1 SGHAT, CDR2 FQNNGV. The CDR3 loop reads CASSLNRGSVYEQCL.

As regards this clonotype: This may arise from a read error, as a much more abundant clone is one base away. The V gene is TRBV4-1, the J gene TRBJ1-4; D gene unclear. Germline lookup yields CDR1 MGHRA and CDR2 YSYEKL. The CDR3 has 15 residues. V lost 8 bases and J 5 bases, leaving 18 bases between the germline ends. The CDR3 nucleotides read TGCGCCAGCGGCGTCAGGAGGCCACCAAATGAAAAACTGTTTTTT. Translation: CASGVRRPPNEKLFF.

The chain's CDR3 is CASSDSILAGTDTQYF. The DNA for the CDR3 is TGTGCCAGCAGTGACTCGATTCTAGCGGGGACAGATACGCAGTATTTT. The genes are TRBV6-4 and TRBJ2-3; TRBD2 matches 9 bases. CDR1 and CDR2 from the germline V gene are MRHNA and SNTAGT. The CDR3 is 16 amino acids. V gave up 0 bases and J gave up 3 bases; unmatched junction bases: 4.

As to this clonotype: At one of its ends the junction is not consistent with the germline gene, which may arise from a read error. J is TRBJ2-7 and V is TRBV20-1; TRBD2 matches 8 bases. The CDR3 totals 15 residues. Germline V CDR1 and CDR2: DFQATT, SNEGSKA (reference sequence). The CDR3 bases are TGCAGTGCTTATCCGGGAGGGGCGGGCTCCTACGAACAGTACTTC. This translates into CSAYPGGAGSYEQYF.

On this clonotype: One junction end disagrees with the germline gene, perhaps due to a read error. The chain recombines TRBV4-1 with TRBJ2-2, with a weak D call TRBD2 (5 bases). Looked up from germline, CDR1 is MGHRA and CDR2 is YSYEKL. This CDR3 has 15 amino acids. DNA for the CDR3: TGCGCCAGCCGGGAAAGGGCTTCCAACACCTGGGAGCTGGTTTTT. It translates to CASRERASNTWELVF.

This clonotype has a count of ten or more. This CDR3 reads CASRPVTGGGYNEQFF. The CDR3 DNA sequence: TGTGCCAGCAGACCCGTTACTGGCGGGGGCTACAATGAGCAGTTCTTC. The chain uses TRBV6-2 or TRBV6-3 and TRBJ2-1; the match to TRBD2 covers 7 bases. CDR1 and CDR2 (germline): MNHEY, SVGEGT. V gave up 6 bases and J gave up 3 bases; unmatched junction bases: 11. The CDR3 has 16 amino acids.

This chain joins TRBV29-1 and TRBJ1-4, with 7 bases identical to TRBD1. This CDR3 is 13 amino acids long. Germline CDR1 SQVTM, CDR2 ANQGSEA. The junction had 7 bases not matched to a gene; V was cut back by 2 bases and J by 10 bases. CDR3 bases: TGCAGCGTTGAAACAGGGGCGTATGGAAAACTGTTTTTT. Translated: CSVETGAYGKLFF. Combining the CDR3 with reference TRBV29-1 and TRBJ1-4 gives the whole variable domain SAVISQKPSRDICQRGTSLTIQCQVDSQVTMMFWYRQQPGQSLTLIATANQGSEATYESGFVIDKFPISRPNLTFSTLTVSNMSPEDSSIYLCSVETGAYGKLFFGSGTQLSVL.

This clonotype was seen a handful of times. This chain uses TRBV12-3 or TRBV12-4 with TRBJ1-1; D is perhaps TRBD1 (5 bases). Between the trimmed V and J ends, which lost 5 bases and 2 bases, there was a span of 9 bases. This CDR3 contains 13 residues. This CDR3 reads CASSPGQNTEAFF. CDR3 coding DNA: TGTGCCAGCAGTCCAGGACAAAACACTGAAGCTTTCTTT.

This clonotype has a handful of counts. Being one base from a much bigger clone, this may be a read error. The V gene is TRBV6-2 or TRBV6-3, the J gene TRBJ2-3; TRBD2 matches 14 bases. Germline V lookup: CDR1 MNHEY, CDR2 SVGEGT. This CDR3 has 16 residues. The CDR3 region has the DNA TGTGTCAGCAGGAGGACTAGCGGGGGGAACGCAGATACGCAGTATTTT. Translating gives CVSRRTSGGNADTQYF.

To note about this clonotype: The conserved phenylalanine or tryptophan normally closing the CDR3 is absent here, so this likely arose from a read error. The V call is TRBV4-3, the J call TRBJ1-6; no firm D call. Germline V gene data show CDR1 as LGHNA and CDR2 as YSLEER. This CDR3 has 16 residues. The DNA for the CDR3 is TGCGCCAACAGCCAAGGAGACCGTTGGGTGAATTCACCCCTCCACCTT. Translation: CANSQGDRWVNSPLHL.

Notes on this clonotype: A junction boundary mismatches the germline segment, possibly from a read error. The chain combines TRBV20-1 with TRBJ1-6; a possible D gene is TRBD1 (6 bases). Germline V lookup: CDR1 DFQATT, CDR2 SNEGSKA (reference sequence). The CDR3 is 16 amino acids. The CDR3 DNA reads TGCAATACTAGAGATAATTACGGGGGCGTCAATTCACCCCTCCACTTC. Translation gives CNTRDNYGGVNSPLHF.

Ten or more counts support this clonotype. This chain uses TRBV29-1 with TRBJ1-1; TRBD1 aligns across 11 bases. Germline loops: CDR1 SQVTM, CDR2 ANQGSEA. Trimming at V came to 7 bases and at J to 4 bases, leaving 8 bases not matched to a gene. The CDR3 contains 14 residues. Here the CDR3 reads CSAEFGTGGTEAFF. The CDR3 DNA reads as TGCAGCGCCGAATTTGGGACAGGGGGCACTGAAGCTTTCTTT.

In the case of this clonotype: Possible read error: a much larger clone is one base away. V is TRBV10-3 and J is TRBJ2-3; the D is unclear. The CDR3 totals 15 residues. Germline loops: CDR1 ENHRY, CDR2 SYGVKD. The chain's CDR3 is CTISESVSTTDTQYF. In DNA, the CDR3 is TGTACCATCAGTGAGTCTGTTAGTACGACAGATACGCAGTATTTT.

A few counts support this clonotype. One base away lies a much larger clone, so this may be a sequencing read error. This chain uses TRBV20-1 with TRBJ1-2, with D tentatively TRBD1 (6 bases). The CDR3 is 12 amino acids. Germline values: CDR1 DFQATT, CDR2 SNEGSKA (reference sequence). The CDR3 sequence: CSAGTRNYGYTF. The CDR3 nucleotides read TGCAGCGCCGGGACACGGAACTATGGCTACACCTTC.

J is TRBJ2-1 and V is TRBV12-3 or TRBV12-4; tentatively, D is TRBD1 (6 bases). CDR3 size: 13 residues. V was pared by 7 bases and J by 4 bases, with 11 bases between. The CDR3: CASNHREYNEQFF. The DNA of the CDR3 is TGTGCCAGCAATCACAGGGAATACAATGAGCAGTTCTTC.

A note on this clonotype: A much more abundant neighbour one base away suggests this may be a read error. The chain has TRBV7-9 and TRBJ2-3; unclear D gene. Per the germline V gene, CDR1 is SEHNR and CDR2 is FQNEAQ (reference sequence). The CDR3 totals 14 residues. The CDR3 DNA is TGTGCCAGCAGCGCTATAGGCAGCACAGTTACGCAGTATTTT. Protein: CASSAIGSTVTQYF. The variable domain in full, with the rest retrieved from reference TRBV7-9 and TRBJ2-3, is DTGVSQNPRHKITKRGQNVTFRCDPISEHNRLYWYRQTLGQGPEFLTYFQNEAQLEKSRLLSDRFSAERPKGSFSTLEIQRTEQGDSAMYLCASSAIGSTVTQYFGPGTRLTVL.

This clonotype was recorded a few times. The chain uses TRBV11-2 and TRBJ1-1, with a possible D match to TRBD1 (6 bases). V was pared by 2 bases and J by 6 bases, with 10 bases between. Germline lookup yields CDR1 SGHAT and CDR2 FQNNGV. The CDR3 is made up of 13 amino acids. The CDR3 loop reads CASSLIRGPEAFF. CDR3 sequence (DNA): TGTGCCAGCAGCTTAATCAGGGGTCCTGAAGCTTTCTTT.

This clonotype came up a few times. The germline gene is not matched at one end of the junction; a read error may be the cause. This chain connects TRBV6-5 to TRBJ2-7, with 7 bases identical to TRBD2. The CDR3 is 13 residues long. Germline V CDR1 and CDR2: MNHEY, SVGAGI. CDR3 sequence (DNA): TGTGCCAGCAGGGGGACTAACTCCTATGAGCAGTACTTC. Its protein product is CASRGTNSYEQYF.